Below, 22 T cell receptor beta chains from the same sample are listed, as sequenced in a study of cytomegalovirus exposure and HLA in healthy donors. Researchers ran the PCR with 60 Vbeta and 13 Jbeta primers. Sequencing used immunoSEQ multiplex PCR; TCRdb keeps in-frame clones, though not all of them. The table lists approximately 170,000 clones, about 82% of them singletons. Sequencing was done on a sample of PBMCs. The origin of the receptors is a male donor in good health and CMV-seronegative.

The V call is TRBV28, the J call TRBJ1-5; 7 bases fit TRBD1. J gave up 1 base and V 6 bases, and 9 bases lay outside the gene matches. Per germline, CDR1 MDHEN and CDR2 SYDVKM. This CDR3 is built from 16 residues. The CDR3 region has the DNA TGTGCCAGCAGGGCTACAGGGGATCGGAGCAATCAGCCCCAGCATTTT. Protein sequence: CASRATGDRSNQPQHF.

The DNA for the CDR3 is TGTGCCAGCAGTGGGCGGGCAGGCAATCAGCCCCAGCATTTT. This codes for CASSGRAGNQPQHF. The rearrangement joins TRBV2 to TRBJ1-5; unclear D gene. This CDR3 region has 14 residues. CDR1 is SNHLY, CDR2 FYNNEI, per germline. Trimming removed 4 bases from V and 2 bases from J, with 9 bases in between. The complete variable domain, with remaining parts taken from reference TRBV2 and TRBJ1-5, reads EPEVTQTPSHQVTQMGQEVILRCVPISNHLYFYWYRQILGQKVEFLVSFYNNEISEKSEIFDDQFSVERPDGSNFTLKIRSTKLEDSAMYFCASSGRAGNQPQHFGDGTRLSIL.

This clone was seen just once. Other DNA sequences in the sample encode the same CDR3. CDR3 DNA: TGTGCCAGCAGCTTAAGACAGGGCACAGATACGCAGTATTTT. Its protein is CASSLRQGTDTQYF. The chain uses TRBV11-2 and TRBJ2-3; maybe TRBD1 (6 bases). Germline CDR1 SGHAT, CDR2 FQNNGV. The CDR3 sequence is 14 residues long. The V and J ends lost 2 bases and 1 base respectively, with 7 bases between them. Complete variable domain (other parts from reference TRBV11-2 and TRBJ2-3): EAGVAQSPRYKIIEKRQSVAFWCNPISGHATLYWYQQILGQGPKLLIQFQNNGVVDDSQLPKDRFSAERLKGVDSTLKIQPAKLEDSAVYLCASSLRQGTDTQYFGPGTRLTVL.

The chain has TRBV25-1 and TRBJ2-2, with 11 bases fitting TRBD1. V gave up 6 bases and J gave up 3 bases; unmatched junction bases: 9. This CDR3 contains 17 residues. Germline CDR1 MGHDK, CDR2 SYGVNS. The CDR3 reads CASSGQGAGMYTGELFF. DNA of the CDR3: TGTGCCAGCAGCGGACAGGGGGCTGGAATGTACACCGGGGAGCTGTTTTTT.

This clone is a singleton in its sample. This CDR3 reads CASSLREGHSPLHF. The CDR3 DNA reads TGTGCCAGCAGTTTGAGAGAGGGTCATTCACCCCTCCACTTT. The V and J genes are TRBV28 and TRBJ1-6, with unresolved D. From germline, CDR1 is MDHEN and CDR2 SYDVKM. V shed 3 bases and J shed 8 bases, with 11 bases lying between them. This CDR3 is built from 14 residues.

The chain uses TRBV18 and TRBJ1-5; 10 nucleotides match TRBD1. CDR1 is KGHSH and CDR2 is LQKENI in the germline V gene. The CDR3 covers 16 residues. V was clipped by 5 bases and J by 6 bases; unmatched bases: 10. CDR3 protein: CASSTTTGGSGQPQHF. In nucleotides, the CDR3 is TGTGCCAGCTCAACGACGACAGGGGGCTCGGGTCAGCCCCAGCATTTT.

CDR3 bases: TGTGCCAGCAACGTCGGGAACACCGGGGAGCTGTTTTTT. It is translated as CASNVGNTGELFF. The chain links TRBV11-2 to TRBJ2-2; D gene unclear. The CDR3 covers 13 residues. Trimming removed 7 bases from V and 1 base from J, with 7 bases in between. In germline, CDR1 is SGHAT, CDR2 FQNNGV.

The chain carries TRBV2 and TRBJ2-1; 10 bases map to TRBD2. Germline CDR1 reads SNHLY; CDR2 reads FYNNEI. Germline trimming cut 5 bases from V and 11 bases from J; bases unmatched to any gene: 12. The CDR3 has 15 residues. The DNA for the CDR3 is TGTGCCAGCAGTCCCATGACTAGCGGGTGGTATCAGCAGTTCTTC. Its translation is CASSPMTSGWYQQFF.

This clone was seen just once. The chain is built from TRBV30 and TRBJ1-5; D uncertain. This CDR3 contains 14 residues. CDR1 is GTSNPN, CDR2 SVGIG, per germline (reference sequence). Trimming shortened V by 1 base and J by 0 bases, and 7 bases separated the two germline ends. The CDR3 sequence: CAWSAGISNQPQHF. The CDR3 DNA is TGTGCCTGGAGTGCGGGGATTAGCAATCAGCCCCAGCATTTT.

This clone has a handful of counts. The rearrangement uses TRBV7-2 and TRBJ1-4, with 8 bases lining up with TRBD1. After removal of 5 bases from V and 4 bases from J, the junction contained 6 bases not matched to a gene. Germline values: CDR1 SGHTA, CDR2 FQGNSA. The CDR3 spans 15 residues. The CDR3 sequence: CASSPGTGLNEKLFF. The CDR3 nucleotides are TGTGCCAGCAGCCCAGGGACAGGTCTTAATGAAAAACTGTTTTTT.

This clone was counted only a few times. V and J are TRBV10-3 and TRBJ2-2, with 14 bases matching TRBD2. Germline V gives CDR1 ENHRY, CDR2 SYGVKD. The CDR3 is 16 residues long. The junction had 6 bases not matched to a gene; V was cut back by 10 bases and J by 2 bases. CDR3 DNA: TGTGCCACCCGGACTAGCGGGAGGCAAAACACCGGGGAGCTGTTTTTT. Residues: CATRTSGRQNTGELFF.

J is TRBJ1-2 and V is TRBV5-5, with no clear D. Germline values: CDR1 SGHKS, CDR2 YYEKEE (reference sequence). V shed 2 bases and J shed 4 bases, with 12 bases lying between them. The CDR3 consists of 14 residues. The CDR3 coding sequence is TGTGCCAGCAGCTTAAGGTCGGGTAGCTATGGCTACACCTTC. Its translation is CASSLRSGSYGYTF.

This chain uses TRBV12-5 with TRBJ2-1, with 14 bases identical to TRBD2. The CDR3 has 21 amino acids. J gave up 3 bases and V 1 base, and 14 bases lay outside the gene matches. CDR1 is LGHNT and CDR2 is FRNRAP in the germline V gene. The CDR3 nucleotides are TGTGCTAGTGGTTTGGCATTCACCGGGACTAGCGGGAGCCCGATCTACAATGAGCAGTTCTTC. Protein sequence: CASGLAFTGTSGSPIYNEQFF.

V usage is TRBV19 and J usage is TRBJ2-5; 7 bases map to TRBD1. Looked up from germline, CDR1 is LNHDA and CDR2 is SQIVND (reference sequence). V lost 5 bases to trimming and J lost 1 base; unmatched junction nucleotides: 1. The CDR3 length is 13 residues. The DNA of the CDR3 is TGTGCCAGTAGTGGGGACAGCCAAGAGACCCAGTACTTC. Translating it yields CASSGDSQETQYF.

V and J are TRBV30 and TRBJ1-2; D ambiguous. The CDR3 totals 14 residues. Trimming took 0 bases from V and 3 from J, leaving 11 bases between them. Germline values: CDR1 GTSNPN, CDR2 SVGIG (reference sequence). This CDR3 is CAWSVAGRDYGYTF. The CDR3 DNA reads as TGTGCCTGGAGTGTAGCGGGGAGGGACTATGGCTACACCTTC.

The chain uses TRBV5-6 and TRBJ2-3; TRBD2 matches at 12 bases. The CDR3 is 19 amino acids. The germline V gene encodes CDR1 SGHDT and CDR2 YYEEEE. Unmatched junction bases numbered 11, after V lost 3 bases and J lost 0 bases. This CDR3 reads CASSSTSGGPLGSTDTQYF. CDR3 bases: TGTGCCAGCAGCTCTACTAGCGGGGGGCCCCTAGGTAGCACAGATACGCAGTATTTT. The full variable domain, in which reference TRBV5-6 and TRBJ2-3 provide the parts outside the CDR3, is DAGVTQSPTHLIKTRGQQVTLRCSPKSGHDTVSWYQQALGQGPQFIFQYYEEEERQRGNFPDRFSGHQFPNYSSELNVNALLLGDSALYLCASSSTSGGPLGSTDTQYFGPGTRLTVL.

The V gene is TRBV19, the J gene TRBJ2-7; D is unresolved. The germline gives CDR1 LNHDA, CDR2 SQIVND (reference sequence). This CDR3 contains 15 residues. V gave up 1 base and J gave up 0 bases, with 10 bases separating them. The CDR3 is CASSIAGDFSYEQYF. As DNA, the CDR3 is TGTGCCAGTAGTATAGCTGGTGACTTCTCCTACGAGCAGTACTTC.

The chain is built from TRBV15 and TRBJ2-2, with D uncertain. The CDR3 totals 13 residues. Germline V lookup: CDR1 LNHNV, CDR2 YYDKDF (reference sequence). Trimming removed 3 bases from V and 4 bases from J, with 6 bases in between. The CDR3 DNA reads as TGTGCCACCAGCAGTTGGAGCACCGGGGAGCTGTTTTTT. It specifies CATSSWSTGELFF.

CDR3 nucleotides: TGTGCCAGCAGCTTAGAGGGAGGAGTGGCAGGCTACGAGCAGTACTTC. It specifies CASSLEGGVAGYEQYF. The chain joins TRBV11-2 to TRBJ2-7, with D perhaps TRBD2 (6 bases). This CDR3 comprises 16 residues. V lost 0 bases and J 3 bases, leaving 15 bases between the germline ends. Germline assignment: CDR1 SGHAT and CDR2 FQNNGV.

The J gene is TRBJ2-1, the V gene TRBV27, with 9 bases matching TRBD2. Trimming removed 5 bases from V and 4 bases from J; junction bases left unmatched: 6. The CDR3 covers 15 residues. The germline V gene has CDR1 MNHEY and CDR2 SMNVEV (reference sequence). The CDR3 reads CASSRGLAGYNEQFF. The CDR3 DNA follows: TGTGCCAGCAGTAGGGGACTAGCCGGGTACAATGAGCAGTTCTTC.

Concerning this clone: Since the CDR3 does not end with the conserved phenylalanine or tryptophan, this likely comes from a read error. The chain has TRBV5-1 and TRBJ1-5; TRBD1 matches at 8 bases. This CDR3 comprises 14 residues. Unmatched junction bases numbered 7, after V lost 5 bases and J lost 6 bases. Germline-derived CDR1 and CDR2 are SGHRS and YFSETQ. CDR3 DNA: TGCGCCAGCAGAGAGGACAGGGTAGGTCAGCCCCAGCATTCT. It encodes CASREDRVGQPQHS.

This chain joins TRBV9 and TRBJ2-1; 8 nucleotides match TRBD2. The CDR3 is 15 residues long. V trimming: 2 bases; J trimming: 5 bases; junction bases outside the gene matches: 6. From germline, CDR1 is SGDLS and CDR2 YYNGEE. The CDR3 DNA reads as TGTGCCAGCAGCGTCAATAGCGGGAACAACAATGAGCAGTTCTTC. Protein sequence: CASSVNSGNNNEQFF.